Each of the 21 T cell receptor beta chains below was sequenced from the same sample in a study of T cell responses to AZD1222 COVID-19 vaccine. TCRdb's table, derived via immunoSEQ multiplex PCR, lists solely in-frame clones and lacks some. The sample lists 130,000 to 150,000 clones, around 90% occurring once. This sample comprised peripheral blood, obtained on day 0 of AZD1222 vaccination. The receptors come from an adult in good health.

CDR3 sequence: CASSLGRLAAVNEQFF. The CDR3 DNA is TGCGCCAGCAGCTTGGGGCGACTAGCGGCCGTCAATGAGCAGTTCTTC. The chain employs TRBV5-1 and TRBJ2-1, with 9 bases identical to TRBD2. CDR3 size: 16 residues. Losses at the gene ends were 0 bases for V and 6 bases for J; bases not matched to a gene: 7. Germline V CDR1 and CDR2: SGHRS, YFSETQ.

This sequence joins TRBV7-2 and TRBJ2-1; tentative D call: TRBD2 (5 bases). Looked up from germline, CDR1 is SGHTA and CDR2 is FQGNSA. The CDR3 contains 16 residues. With 1 base removed from V and 0 bases from J, the gap between germline ends came to 10 bases. CDR3 nucleotides: TGTGCCAGCAGCTTAGTAGCGAAGGGCTCCTACAATGAGCAGTTCTTC. Its protein is CASSLVAKGSYNEQFF.

The V call is TRBV5-1, the J call TRBJ1-6; perhaps TRBD1 as D (5 bases). The germline V and J ends were trimmed by 0 bases and 10 bases, with 17 bases remaining between them. The CDR3 covers 16 residues. Germline CDR1 reads SGHRS; CDR2 reads YFSETQ. CDR3 nucleotide sequence: TGCGCCAGCAGCTTGGCCCCAGGGTTCATCTCCTCACCCCTCCACTTT. It codes for CASSLAPGFISSPLHF.

CDR3 sequence: CASRPGGPSPKNEQFF. The CDR3 region has the DNA TGTGCCAGCAGACCCGGCGGGCCAAGTCCGAAAAATGAGCAGTTCTTC. The chain couples TRBV6-6 to TRBJ2-1; perhaps TRBD2 as D (5 bases). Germline CDR1 reads MNHNY; CDR2 reads SVGAGI (reference sequence). The CDR3 is 16 amino acids. Trimming cost V 6 bases and J 7 bases, with 22 bases left between them.

J is TRBJ1-5 and V is TRBV12-2; the DNA was not compared with TRBD1, the D call given in the table. TRBV12-2 is termed a pseudogene. This CDR3 is built from 17 residues. In nucleotides, the CDR3 is TGTGCAAGTCGCGTACAAGGGACAGGGCATAGGAATCAGCCCCAGCATTTT. It specifies CASRVQGTGHRNQPQHF.

This clone was seen only once. The chain employs TRBV5-6 and TRBJ1-5; maybe TRBD1 (6 bases). The CDR3 consists of 16 residues. Trimming removed 3 bases at V and 5 bases at J, with 18 bases between. The germline V gene encodes CDR1 SGHDT and CDR2 YYEEEE. The DNA of the CDR3 is TGTGCCAGCAGCTCCCACTCGACAGGTCTTTATCAGCCCCAGCATTTT. Translation gives CASSSHSTGLYQPQHF.

The CDR3 bases are TGTGCCACCAGGTTAGGGGGGAACACTGAAGCTTTCTTT. As protein: CATRLGGNTEAFF. The rearrangement joins TRBV24-1 to TRBJ1-1, with D possibly being TRBD1 (6 bases). Looked up from germline, CDR1 is KGHDR and CDR2 is SFDVKD. V dropped 7 bases and J dropped 1 base, with 9 bases sitting between them. This CDR3 is built from 13 residues.

The CDR3 DNA reads TGCAGCAACCATCAGCCCCAGCATTTT. Its protein product is CSNHQPQHF. The chain carries TRBV20-1 and TRBJ1-5; D gene uncertain. Germline values: CDR1 DFQATT, CDR2 SNEGSKA (reference sequence). This CDR3 has 9 amino acids.

This clone was found a few times. The gene calls are TRBV11-2 and TRBJ1-3, with D perhaps matching TRBD1 (6 bases). Germline V gives CDR1 SGHAT, CDR2 FQNNGV. Trimming stripped 1 base from V and 1 base from J, with 11 bases between. CDR3 length: 16 amino acids. As DNA, the CDR3 is TGTGCCAGCAGCTTAGGGGGGGGCTTGTCTGGAAACACCATATATTTT. Its protein is CASSLGGGLSGNTIYF.

The rearrangement joins TRBV7-2 to TRBJ2-1; unclear D gene. The CDR3 has 15 residues. Trimming shortened V by 2 bases and J by 4 bases, and 12 bases separated the two germline ends. Germline V lookup: CDR1 SGHTA, CDR2 FQGNSA. The CDR3 nucleotides read TGTGCCAGCAGCTTAAAGCGCCAGCTATACAATGAGCAGTTCTTC. It translates to CASSLKRQLYNEQFF.

The chain uses TRBV4-3 and TRBJ1-2; possibly TRBD1 for D (5 bases). The CDR3 sequence is 15 residues long. Germline CDR1 LGHNA, CDR2 YSLEER. The V end lost 5 bases, the J end lost 0 bases, and 13 bases lay between the germline ends. This chain's CDR3 is CASSAQMGANYGYTF. CDR3 nucleotides: TGCGCCAGCAGCGCCCAGATGGGGGCTAACTATGGCTACACCTTC.

V usage is TRBV4-3 and J usage is TRBJ1-3; D is undetermined. Germline V gives CDR1 LGHNA, CDR2 YSLEER. The CDR3 has 15 residues. V lost 0 bases to trimming and J lost 0 bases, with 6 bases between them. CDR3 nucleotides: TGCGCCAGCAGCCAAGAACATCGCTCTGGAAACACCATATATTTT. Translation: CASSQEHRSGNTIYF.

The chain recombines TRBV6-1 with TRBJ1-2; D unclear. Trimming took 6 bases from V and 2 from J, leaving 13 bases between them. From germline, CDR1 is MNHNS and CDR2 SASEGT. CDR3 length: 14 amino acids. The CDR3 DNA follows: TGTGCCAGCAGGGCGACCGAGAGGAACTATGGCTACACCTTC. It encodes CASRATERNYGYTF.

The chain couples TRBV5-1 to TRBJ1-2; the match to TRBD1 covers 8 bases. Looked up from germline, CDR1 is SGHRS and CDR2 is YFSETQ. The CDR3 consists of 16 residues. V shed 4 bases and J 4 bases; nucleotides not matched to a gene: 12. CDR3 nucleotide sequence: TGCGCCAGCAGCCCAGGGGGCGGACAGATGACCTATGGCTACACCTTC. Its protein is CASSPGGGQMTYGYTF.

The chain is built from TRBV7-2 and TRBJ1-1; 8 bases are a match to TRBD1. Germline assignment: CDR1 SGHTA and CDR2 FQGNSA. The trim removed 5 bases at V and 4 bases at J, leaving 6 bases unmatched. The CDR3 runs 14 residues. CDR3 nucleotide sequence: TGTGCCAGCAGCCCCCGGACAGGGATCACTGAAGCTTTCTTT. Protein sequence: CASSPRTGITEAFF. Complete variable domain (other parts from reference TRBV7-2 and TRBJ1-1): GAGVSQSPSNKVTEKGKDVELRCDPISGHTALYWYRQSLGQGLEFLIYFQGNSAPDKSGLPSDRFSAERTGGSVSTLTIQRTQQEDSAVYLCASSPRTGITEAFFGQGTRLTVV.

On this clone: Compared with germline, one end of the junction differs, possibly owing to a read error. The chain carries TRBV7-7 and TRBJ2-5; D is perhaps TRBD1 or TRBD2 (5 bases each). This CDR3 comprises 16 residues. CDR1 is SSHAT and CDR2 is FNYEAQ in the germline V gene (reference sequence). CDR3 loop: CASSLRGSGFQETQYF. For the CDR3, the DNA is TGTGCTAGCAGCTTAAGGGGAAGCGGATTCCAAGAGACCCAGTACTTC.

The chain uses TRBV5-5 and TRBJ2-3; weak D call: TRBD2 (6 bases). CDR1 SGHKS and CDR2 YYEKEE come from the germline V gene (reference sequence). With 4 bases removed from V and 6 bases from J, the gap between germline ends came to 15 bases. The CDR3 runs 14 residues. Here the CDR3 DNA reads TGTGCCAGCAGCCCTCCCCGACGGGGGGATACGCAGTATTTT. This translates into CASSPPRRGDTQYF.

This sequence joins TRBV24-1 and TRBJ2-1; 8 bases are shared with TRBD2. The V gene end was trimmed by 4 bases and the J gene end by 5 bases; junction bases not matched to a gene: 9. Germline CDR1 reads KGHDR; CDR2 reads SFDVKD. The CDR3 length is 16 residues. Written as DNA, the CDR3 is TGTGCCACCAGTGACCCTGTAGCGGGGCCTGACAATGAGCAGTTCTTC. This codes for CATSDPVAGPDNEQFF.

The gene calls are TRBV7-2 and TRBJ1-1; weak D call: TRBD1 (5 bases). With 1 base removed from V and 4 bases from J, the gap between germline ends came to 13 bases. Per germline, CDR1 SGHTA and CDR2 FQGNSA. The CDR3 covers 15 residues. The CDR3: CASSLVRGAGTEAFF. The CDR3 nucleotides read TGTGCCAGCAGCTTAGTTCGGGGCGCGGGCACTGAAGCTTTCTTT.

This clone was observed once. The chain links TRBV24-1 to TRBJ2-1; D unresolved. The CDR3 has 12 amino acids. Trimming cost V 9 bases and J 6 bases, with 11 bases left between them. The germline gives CDR1 KGHDR, CDR2 SFDVKD. CDR3 in DNA: TGTGCCACCCAAAGTTTACTCAATGAGCAGTTCTTC. The encoded protein is CATQSLLNEQFF.

The chain employs TRBV14 and TRBJ2-7; tentative D call: TRBD2 (6 bases). CDR3 size: 14 residues. Trimming shortened V by 4 bases and J by 7 bases, and 17 bases separated the two germline ends. Germline V gives CDR1 SGHDN, CDR2 FVKESK. Here the CDR3 reads CASSLARRGVEQYF. CDR3 in DNA: TGTGCCAGCAGCCTGGCCCGGCGGGGAGTAGAGCAGTACTTC.